This TCR beta chain emerged from a study of shared clonotypes between healthy human individuals. Roughly 30,000 T cell genomes, or 300 ng DNA, went into replicate PCRs of unsorted PBMC. Here immunoSEQ multiplex PCR was the method, and the copy in TCRdb shows in-frame clones only, minus some. The data show about half a million clones, with approximately 82% seen just once and 9.5% to 15% held by the top ten. Donors were Caucasian adults residing in Nashville, Tennessee, USA. The TCR sequence derives from a woman aged 40 to 50 in good health. Some clones in this sample may be carry-over from other donors' samples. The sample was PBMCs.

CDR3 DNA: TGTGCCAGCAGCAGGACGGAAGAGACCCAGTACTTC. This codes for CASSRTEETQYF. The chain uses TRBV7-8 and TRBJ2-5; unclear D gene. In germline, CDR1 is SGHVS, CDR2 FQNEAQ. This CDR3 comprises 12 residues. V was shortened by 5 bases and J by 3 bases, with 7 bases between the two germline ends.